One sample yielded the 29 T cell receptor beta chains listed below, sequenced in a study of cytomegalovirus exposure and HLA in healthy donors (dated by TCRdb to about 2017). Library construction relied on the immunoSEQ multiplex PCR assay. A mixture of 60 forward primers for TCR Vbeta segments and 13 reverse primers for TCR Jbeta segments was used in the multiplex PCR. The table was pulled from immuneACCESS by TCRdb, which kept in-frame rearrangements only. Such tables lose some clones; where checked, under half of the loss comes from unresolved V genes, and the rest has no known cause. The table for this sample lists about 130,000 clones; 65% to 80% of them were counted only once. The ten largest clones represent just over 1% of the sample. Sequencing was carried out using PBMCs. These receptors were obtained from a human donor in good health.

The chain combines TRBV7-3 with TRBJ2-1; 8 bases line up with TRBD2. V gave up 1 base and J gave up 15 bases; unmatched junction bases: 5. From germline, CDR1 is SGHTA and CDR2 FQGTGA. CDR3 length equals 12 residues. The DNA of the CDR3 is TGTGCCAGCAGCTTAAATGGACTAGCAATGTTCTTC. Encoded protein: CASSLNGLAMFF.

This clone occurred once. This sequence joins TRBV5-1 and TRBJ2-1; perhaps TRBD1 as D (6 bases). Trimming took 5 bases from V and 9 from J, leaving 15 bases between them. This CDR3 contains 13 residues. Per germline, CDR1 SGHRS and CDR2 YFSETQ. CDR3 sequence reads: CASRALQGTEQFF. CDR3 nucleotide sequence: TGCGCCAGCAGGGCGCTACAGGGCACTGAGCAGTTCTTC.

The chain's CDR3 is CASSLVRQGTDTQYF. In DNA form, the CDR3 reads TGTGCCAGCAGCTTAGTCCGACAGGGCACAGATACGCAGTATTTT. The genes are TRBV7-6 and TRBJ2-3, with a possible D match to TRBD1 (6 bases). Germline CDR1 reads SGHVS; CDR2 reads FNYEAQ. This CDR3 spans 15 amino acids. Deletions cut 1 base from V and 1 base from J, with 9 bases between.

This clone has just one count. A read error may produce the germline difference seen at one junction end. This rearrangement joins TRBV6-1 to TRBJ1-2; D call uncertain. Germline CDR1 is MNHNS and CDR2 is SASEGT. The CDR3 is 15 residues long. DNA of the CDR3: TGTGCCAGCAGTGATATTTACTCGAGCTCCAGCGTCTCTTTTTTC. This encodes CASSDIYSSSSVSFF.

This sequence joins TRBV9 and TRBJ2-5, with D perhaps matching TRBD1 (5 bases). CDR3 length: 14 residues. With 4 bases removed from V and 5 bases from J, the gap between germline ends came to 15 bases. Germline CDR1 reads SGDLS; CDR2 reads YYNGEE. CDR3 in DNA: TGTGCCAGCAGCACATACGCAGGGCGGGAGACCCAGTACTTC. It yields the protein CASSTYAGRETQYF.

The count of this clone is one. CDR3 protein: CASSVGGTGGYYGYTF. Here the CDR3 DNA reads TGTGCCAGCAGCGTAGGGGGAACAGGGGGCTACTATGGCTACACCTTC. This chain links TRBV9 with TRBJ1-2; 9 bases align to TRBD1. This CDR3 region has 16 residues. V gave up 0 bases and J gave up 3 bases; unmatched junction bases: 6. The germline V gene has CDR1 SGDLS and CDR2 YYNGEE.

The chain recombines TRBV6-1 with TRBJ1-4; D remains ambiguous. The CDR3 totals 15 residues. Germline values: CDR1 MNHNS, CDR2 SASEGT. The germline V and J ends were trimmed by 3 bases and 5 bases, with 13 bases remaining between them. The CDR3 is CASSDTSGPNEKLFF. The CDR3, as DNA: TGTGCCAGCAGTGACACCTCTGGGCCAAATGAAAAACTGTTTTTT.

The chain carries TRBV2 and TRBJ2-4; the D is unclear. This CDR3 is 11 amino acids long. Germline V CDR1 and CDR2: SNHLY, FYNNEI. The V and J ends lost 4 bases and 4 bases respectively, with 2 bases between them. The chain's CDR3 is CASSVKNIQYF. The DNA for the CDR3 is TGTGCCAGCAGTGTAAAAAACATTCAGTACTTC. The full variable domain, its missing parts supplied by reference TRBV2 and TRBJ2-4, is EPEVTQTPSHQVTQMGQEVILRCVPISNHLYFYWYRQILGQKVEFLVSFYNNEISEKSEIFDDQFSVERPDGSNFTLKIRSTKLEDSAMYFCASSVKNIQYFGAGTRLSVL.

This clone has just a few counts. The CDR3 coding sequence is TGTGCCAGTAGTGGGGGGGAACTATTCACTGAAGCTTTCTTT. It encodes CASSGGELFTEAFF. The gene calls are TRBV19 and TRBJ1-1, with TRBD1 as a possible D gene (5 bases). Per the germline V gene, CDR1 is LNHDA and CDR2 is SQIVND (reference sequence). This CDR3 spans 14 amino acids. The V and J ends lost 5 bases and 4 bases respectively, with 14 bases between them.

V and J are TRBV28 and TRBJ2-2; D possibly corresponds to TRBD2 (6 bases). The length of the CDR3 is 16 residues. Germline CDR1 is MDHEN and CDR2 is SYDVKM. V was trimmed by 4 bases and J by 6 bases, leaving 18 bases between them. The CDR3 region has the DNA TGTGCCAGCAGTTCCCCTCGGTCCAGGGAGGCCGGGGAGCTGTTTTTT. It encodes CASSSPRSREAGELFF. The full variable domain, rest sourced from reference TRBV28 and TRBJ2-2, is DVKVTQSSRYLVKRTGEKVFLECVQDMDHENMFWYRQDPGLGLRLIYFSYDVKMKEKGDIPEGYSVSREKKERFSLILESASTNQTSMYLCASSSPRSREAGELFFGEGSRLTVL.

The CDR3 here is CASSLDRGSYGYTF. In DNA form, the CDR3 reads TGTGCCAGTAGTTTGGACAGGGGGTCCTATGGCTACACCTTC. The V call is TRBV19, the J call TRBJ1-2, with 10 bases lining up with TRBD1. Per the germline V gene, CDR1 is LNHDA and CDR2 is SQIVND (reference sequence). The CDR3 length is 14 residues. The trim removed 5 bases at V and 4 bases at J, leaving 4 bases unmatched.

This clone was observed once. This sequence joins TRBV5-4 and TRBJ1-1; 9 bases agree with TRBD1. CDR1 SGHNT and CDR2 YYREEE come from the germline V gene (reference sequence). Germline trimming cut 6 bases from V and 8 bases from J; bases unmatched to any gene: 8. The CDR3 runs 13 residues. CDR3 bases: TGTGCCAGCACCTTACAGGGGGCCGGGGAAGCTTTCTTT. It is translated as CASTLQGAGEAFF.

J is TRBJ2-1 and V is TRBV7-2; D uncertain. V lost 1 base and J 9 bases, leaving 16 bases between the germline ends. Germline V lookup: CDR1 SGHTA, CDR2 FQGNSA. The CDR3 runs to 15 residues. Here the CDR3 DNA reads TGTGCCAGCAGCTTAGTACAGACGAAACTCGGTGAGCAGTTCTTC. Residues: CASSLVQTKLGEQFF.

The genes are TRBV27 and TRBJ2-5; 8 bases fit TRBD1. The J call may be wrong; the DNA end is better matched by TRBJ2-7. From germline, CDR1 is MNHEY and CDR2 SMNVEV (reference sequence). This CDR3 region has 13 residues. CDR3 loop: CASSLGQGNEQYF. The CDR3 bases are TGTGCCAGCAGTTTAGGACAGGGTAACGAGCAGTACTTC.

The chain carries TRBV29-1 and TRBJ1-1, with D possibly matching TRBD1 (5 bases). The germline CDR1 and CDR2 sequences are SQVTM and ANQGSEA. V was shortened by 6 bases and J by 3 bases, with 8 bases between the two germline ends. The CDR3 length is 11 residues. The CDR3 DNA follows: TGCAGCGTGGGGGGGGACACTGAAGCTTTCTTT. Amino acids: CSVGGDTEAFF.

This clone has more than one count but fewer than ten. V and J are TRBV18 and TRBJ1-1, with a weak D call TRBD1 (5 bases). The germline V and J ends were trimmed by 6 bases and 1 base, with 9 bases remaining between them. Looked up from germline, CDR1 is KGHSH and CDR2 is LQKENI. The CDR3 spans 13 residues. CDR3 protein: CASSGGTNTEAFF. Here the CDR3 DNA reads TGTGCCAGCTCGGGAGGGACGAACACTGAAGCTTTCTTT.

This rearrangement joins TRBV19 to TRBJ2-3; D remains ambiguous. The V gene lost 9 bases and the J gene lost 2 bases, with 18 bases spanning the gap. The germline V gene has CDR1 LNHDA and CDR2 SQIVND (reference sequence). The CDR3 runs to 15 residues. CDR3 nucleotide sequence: TGTGCCAGCAGTGGAGTTGCATACGACACAGATACGCAGTATTTT. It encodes CASSGVAYDTDTQYF.

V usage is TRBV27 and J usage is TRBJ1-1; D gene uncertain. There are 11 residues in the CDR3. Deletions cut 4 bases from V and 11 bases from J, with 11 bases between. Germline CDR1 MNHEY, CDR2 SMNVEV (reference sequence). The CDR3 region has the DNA TGTGCCAGCAGTTCGTCAGCGGGCGCTTTCTTT. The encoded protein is CASSSSAGAFF.

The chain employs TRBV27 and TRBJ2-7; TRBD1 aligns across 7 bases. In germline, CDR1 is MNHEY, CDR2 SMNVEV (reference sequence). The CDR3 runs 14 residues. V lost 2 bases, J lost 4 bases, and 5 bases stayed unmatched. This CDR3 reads CASSLLGQVYEQYF. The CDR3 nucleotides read TGTGCCAGCAGTTTACTCGGACAGGTATACGAGCAGTACTTC.

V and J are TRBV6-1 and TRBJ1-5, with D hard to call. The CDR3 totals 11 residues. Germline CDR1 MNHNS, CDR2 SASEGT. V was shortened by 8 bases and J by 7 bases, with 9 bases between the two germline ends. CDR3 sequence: CASERGQPQHF. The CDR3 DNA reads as TGTGCCAGCGAGCGAGGACAGCCCCAGCATTTT.

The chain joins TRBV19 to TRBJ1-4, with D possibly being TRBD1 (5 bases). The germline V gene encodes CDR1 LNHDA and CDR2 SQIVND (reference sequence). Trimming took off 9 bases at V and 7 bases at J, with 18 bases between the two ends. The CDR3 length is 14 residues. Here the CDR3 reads CASSQGGWSEKLFF. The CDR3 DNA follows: TGTGCCAGCTCCCAGGGAGGTTGGTCTGAAAAACTGTTTTTT.

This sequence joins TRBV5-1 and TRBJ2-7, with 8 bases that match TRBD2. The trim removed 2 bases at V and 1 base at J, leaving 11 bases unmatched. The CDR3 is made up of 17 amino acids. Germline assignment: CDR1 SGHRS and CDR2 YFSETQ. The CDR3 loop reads CASSLLPGLGRSYEQYF. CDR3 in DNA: TGCGCCAGCAGCTTACTTCCGGGACTAGGGCGGTCCTACGAGCAGTACTTC.

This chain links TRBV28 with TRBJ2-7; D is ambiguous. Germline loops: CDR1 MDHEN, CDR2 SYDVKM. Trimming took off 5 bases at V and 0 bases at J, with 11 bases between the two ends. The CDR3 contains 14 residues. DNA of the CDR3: TGTGCCAGCAGTCTCGAAATGAGCTCCTACGAGCAGTACTTC. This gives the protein CASSLEMSSYEQYF.

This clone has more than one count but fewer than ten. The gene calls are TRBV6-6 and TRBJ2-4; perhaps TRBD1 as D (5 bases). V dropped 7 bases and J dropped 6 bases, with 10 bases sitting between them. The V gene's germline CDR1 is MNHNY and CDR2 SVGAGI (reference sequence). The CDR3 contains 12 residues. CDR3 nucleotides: TGTGCCAGCAAAGGGGAAAGAAACATTCAGTACTTC. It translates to CASKGERNIQYF.

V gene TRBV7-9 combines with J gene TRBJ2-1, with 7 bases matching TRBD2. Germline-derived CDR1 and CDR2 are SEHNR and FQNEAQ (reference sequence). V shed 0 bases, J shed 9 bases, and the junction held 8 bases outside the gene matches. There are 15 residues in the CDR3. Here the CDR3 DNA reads TGTGCCAGCAGCTTAGCGGGGGGGGGTTTGAGTGAGCAGTTCTTC. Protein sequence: CASSLAGGGLSEQFF.

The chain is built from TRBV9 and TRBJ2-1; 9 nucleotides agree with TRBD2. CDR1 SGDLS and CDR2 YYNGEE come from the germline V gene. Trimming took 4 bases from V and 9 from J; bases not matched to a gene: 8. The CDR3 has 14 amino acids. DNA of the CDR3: TGTGCCAGCAGCCTTAGCGGGGGCTCGGCTGAGCAGTTCTTC. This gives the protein CASSLSGGSAEQFF.

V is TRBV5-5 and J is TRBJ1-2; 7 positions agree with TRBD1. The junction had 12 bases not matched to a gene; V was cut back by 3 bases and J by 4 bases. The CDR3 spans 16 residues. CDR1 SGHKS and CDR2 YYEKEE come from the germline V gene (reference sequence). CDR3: CASSSAIQGFGYGYTF. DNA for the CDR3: TGTGCCAGCAGCTCGGCTATACAGGGGTTTGGCTATGGCTACACCTTC.

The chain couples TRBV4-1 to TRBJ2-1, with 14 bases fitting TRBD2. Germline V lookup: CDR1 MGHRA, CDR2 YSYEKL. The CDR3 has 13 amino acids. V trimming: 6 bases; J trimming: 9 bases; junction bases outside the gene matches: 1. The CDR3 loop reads CASSGLAGGEQFF. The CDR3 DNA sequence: TGCGCCAGCAGTGGACTAGCGGGGGGTGAGCAGTTCTTC.

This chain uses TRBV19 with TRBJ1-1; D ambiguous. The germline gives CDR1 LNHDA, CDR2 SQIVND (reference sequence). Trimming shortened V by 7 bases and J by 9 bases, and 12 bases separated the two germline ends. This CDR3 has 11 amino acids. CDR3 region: CASTLNGKAFF. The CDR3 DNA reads TGTGCCAGTACCCTTAACGGGAAAGCTTTCTTT.